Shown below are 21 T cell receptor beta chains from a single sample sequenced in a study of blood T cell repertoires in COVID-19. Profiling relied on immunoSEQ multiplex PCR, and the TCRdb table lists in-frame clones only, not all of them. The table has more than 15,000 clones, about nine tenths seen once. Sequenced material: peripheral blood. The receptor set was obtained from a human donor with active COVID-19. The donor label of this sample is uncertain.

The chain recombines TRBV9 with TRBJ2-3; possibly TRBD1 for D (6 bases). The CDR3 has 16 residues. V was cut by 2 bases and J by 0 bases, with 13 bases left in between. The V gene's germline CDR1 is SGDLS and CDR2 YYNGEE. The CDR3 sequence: CASSVTTGISTDTQYF. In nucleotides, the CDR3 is TGTGCCAGCAGCGTTACTACAGGGATCAGCACAGATACGCAGTATTTT.

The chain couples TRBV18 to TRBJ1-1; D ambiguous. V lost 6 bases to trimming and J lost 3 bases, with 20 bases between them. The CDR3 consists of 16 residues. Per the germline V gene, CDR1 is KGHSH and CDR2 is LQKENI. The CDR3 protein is CASSPRTTVVDTEAFF. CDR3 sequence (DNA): TGTGCCAGCTCCCCTAGGACTACGGTTGTGGACACTGAAGCTTTCTTT.

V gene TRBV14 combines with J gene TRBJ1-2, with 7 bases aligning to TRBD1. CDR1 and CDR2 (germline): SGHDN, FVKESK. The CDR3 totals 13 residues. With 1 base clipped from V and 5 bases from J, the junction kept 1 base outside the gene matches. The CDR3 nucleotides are TGTGCCAGCAGCCAAGGACAGGGTTATGGCTACACCTTC. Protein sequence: CASSQGQGYGYTF.

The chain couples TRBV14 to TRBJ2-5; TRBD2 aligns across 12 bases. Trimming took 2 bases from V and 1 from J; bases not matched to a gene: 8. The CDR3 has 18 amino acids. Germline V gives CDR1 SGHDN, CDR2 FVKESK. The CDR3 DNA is TGTGCCAGCAGCCAATCGCCCCTAGCGGGGGGGCGCCAAGAGACCCAGTACTTC. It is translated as CASSQSPLAGGRQETQYF.

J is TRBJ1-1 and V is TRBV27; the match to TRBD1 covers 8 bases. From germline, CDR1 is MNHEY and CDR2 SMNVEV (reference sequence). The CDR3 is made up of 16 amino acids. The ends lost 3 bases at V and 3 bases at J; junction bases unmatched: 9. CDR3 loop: CASSFPGGEEDTEAFF. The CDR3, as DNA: TGTGCCAGCAGTTTCCCAGGGGGCGAAGAGGACACTGAAGCTTTCTTT.

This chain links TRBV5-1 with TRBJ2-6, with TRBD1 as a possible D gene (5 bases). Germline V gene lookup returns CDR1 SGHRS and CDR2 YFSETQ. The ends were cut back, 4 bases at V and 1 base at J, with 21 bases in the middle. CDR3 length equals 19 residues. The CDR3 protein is CASSLSGLYFGSGANVLTF. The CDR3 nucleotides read TGCGCCAGCAGCCTCTCAGGGTTATATTTTGGGTCTGGGGCCAACGTCCTGACTTTC. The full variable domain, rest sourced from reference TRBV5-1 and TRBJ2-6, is KAGVTQTPRYLIKTRGQQVTLSCSPISGHRSVSWYQQTPGQGLQFLFEYFSETQRNKGNFPGRFSGRQFSNSRSEMNVSTLELGDSALYLCASSLSGLYFGSGANVLTFGAGSRLTVL.

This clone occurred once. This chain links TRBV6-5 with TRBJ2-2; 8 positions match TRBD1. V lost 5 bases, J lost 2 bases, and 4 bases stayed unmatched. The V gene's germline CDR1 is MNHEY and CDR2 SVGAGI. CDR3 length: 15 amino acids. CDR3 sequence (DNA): TGTGCCAGCAGTCCCAGGGGGCTCAACACCGGGGAGCTGTTTTTT. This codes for CASSPRGLNTGELFF.

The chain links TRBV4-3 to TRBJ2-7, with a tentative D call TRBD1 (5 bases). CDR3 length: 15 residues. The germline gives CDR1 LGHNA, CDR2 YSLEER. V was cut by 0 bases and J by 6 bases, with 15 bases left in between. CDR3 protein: CASSQDEQGAAEQYF. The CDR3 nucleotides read TGCGCCAGCAGCCAAGATGAGCAGGGTGCGGCCGAGCAGTACTTC.

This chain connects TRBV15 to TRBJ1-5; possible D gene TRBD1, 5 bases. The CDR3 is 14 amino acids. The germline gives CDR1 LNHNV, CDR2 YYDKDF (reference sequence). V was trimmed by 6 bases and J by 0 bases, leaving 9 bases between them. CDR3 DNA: TGTGCCACCAGGCCCCAGGGTAGCAATCAGCCCCAGCATTTT. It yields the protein CATRPQGSNQPQHF.

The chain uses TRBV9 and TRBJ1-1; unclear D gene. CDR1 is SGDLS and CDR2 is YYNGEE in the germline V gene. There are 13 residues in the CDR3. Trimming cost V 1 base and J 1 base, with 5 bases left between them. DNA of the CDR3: TGTGCCAGCAGCGTAAGTAGGAACACTGAAGCTTTCTTT. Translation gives CASSVSRNTEAFF.

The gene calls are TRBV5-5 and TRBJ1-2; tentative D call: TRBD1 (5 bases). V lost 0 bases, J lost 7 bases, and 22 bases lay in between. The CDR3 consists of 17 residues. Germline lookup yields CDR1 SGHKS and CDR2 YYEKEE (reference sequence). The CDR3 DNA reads TGTGCCAGCAGCTTGGAGCAGGGTGGTTTTGTAGCGGGTGGCTACACCTTC. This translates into CASSLEQGGFVAGGYTF.

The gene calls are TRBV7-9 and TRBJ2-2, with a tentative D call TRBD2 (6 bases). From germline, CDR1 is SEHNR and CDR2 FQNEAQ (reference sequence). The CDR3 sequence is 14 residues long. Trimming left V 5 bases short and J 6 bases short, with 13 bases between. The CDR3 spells CASSLDYGPGELFF. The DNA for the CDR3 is TGTGCCAGCAGCCTGGACTACGGCCCCGGGGAGCTGTTTTTT.

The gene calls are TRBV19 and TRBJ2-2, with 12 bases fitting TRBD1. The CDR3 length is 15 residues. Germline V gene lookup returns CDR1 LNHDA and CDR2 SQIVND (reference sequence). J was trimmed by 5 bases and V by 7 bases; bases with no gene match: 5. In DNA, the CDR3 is TGTGCCAGTATCCCGGGACAGGGGGCTACCGGGGAGCTGTTTTTT. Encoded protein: CASIPGQGATGELFF.

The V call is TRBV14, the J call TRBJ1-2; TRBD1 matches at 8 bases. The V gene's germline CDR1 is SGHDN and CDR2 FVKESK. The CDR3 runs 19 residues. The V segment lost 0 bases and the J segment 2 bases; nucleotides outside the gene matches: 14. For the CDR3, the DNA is TGTGCCAGCAGCCAAGACAGGGGGCATGCTAAAGTAGGGAACTATGGCTACACCTTC. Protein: CASSQDRGHAKVGNYGYTF.

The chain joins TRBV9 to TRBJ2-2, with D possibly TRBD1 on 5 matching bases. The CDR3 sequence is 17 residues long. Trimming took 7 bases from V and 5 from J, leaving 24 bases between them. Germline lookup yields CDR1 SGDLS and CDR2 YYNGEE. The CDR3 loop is CASSWRVTGQGTGELFF. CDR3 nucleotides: TGTGCCAGCTCATGGAGAGTCACCGGCCAGGGTACCGGGGAGCTGTTTTTT. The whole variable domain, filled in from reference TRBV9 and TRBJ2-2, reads DSGVTQTPKHLITATGQRVTLRCSPRSGDLSVYWYQQSLDQGLQFLIQYYNGEERAKGNILERFSAQQFPDLHSELNLSSLELGDSALYFCASSWRVTGQGTGELFFGEGSRLTVL.

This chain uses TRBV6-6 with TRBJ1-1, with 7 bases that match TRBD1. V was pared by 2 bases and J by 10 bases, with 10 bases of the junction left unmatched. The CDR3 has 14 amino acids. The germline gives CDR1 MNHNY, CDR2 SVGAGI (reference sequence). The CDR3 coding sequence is TGTGCCAGCAGTTACCCGGGACAGAGACTTGGAGCTTTCTTT. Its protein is CASSYPGQRLGAFF.

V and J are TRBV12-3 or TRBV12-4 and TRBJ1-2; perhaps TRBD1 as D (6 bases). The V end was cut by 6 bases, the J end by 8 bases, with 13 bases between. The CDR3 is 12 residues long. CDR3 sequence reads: CASRPGGGGYTF. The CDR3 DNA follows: TGTGCCAGCAGACCGGGGGGGGGCGGCTACACCTTC.

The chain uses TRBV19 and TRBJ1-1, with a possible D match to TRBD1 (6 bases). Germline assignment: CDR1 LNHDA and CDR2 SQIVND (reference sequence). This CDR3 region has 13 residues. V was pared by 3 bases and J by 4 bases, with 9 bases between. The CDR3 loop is CASSIWGPTEAFF. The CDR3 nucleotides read TGTGCCAGTAGTATCTGGGGGCCCACTGAAGCTTTCTTT.

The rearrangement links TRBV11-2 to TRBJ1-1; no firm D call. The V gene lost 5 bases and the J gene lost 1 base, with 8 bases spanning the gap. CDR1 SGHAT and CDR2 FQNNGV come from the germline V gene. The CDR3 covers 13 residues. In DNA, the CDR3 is TGTGCCAGCAGCACCCAACAGAACACTGAAGCTTTCTTT. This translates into CASSTQQNTEAFF.

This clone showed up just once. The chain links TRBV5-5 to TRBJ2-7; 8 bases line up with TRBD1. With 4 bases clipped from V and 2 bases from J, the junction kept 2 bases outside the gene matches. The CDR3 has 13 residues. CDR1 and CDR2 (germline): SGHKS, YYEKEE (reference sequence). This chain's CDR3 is CASSPQGAYEQYF. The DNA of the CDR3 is TGTGCCAGCAGCCCACAGGGGGCCTACGAGCAGTACTTC.

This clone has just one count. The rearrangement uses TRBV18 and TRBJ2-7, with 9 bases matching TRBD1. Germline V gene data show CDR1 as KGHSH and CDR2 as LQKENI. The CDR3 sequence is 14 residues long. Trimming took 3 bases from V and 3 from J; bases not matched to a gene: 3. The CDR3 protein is CASSPETGGYEQYF. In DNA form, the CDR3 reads TGTGCCAGCTCACCCGAGACAGGGGGCTACGAGCAGTACTTC.